Following are 14 T cell receptor beta chains from one sample sequenced in a study of PD-1 blockade in classical Hodgkin lymphoma. Profiled with immunoSEQ multiplex PCR; TCRdb holds only in-frame clones, not every one. The top ten clones hold approximately 1.5% of a sample with approximately 9,000 clones, 65% to 85% of them seen once. Documented time point: cycle 4 day 1 (C4D1), after less than seven weeks of nivolumab. In every patient, relapse followed autologous stem cell transplantation, while exposure to brentuximab vedotin differed. The study purified CD4+ T cells from thawed PBMCs using magnetic negative selection. The material sequenced was CD4+ T cells from blood, taken before the fourth cycle of nivolumab. These TCRs come from a human donor with classical Hodgkin lymphoma.

CDR3 nucleotide sequence: TGTGCCAGTAGTAGCGGGAGGGTCACTGAAGCTTTCTTT. Protein: CASSSGRVTEAFF. V and J are TRBV19 and TRBJ1-1; D is undetermined. Germline V gives CDR1 LNHDA, CDR2 SQIVND (reference sequence). Trimming removed 4 bases from V and 4 bases from J, with 10 bases in between. This CDR3 spans 13 amino acids.

DNA for the CDR3: TGTGCCAGCAGTGTAGGGATAGGCCCGTTCGAGCAGTACTTC. Translating it yields CASSVGIGPFEQYF. The gene calls are TRBV6-1 and TRBJ2-7; D uncertain. The CDR3 is made up of 14 amino acids. V gave up 4 bases and J gave up 6 bases, with 16 bases separating them. Germline V lookup: CDR1 MNHNS, CDR2 SASEGT.

The chain carries TRBV7-9 and TRBJ1-1, with D tentatively TRBD1 (6 bases). This CDR3 has 15 amino acids. Trimming shortened V by 3 bases and J by 6 bases, and 17 bases separated the two germline ends. Germline CDR1 and CDR2: SEHNR and FQNEAQ (reference sequence). The CDR3 nucleotides are TGTGCCAGCAGCTTTCAGGGGAGTTACGCCGCTGAAGCTTTCTTT. Protein: CASSFQGSYAAEAFF.

V is TRBV7-2 and J is TRBJ2-5; no clear D. Trimming pared 5 bases from V and 5 bases from J, leaving 9 bases between. The CDR3 runs to 12 residues. Germline assignment: CDR1 SGHTA and CDR2 FQGNSA. The CDR3 sequence: CASSPPGETQYF. In DNA form, the CDR3 reads TGTGCCAGCAGCCCCCCTGGCGAGACCCAGTACTTC.

The chain uses TRBV7-2 and TRBJ2-1, with 10 bases lining up with TRBD2. Germline loops: CDR1 SGHTA, CDR2 FQGNSA. The CDR3 has 13 residues. V trimming: 5 bases; J trimming: 8 bases; junction bases outside the gene matches: 3. The CDR3 bases are TGTGCCAGCAGCAAGGGACTAGCGCATGAGCAGTTCTTC. This sequence encodes CASSKGLAHEQFF.

The CDR3 coding sequence is TGTGCCAGCAGCCCTGGCCCATATAGCAATCAGCCCCAGCATTTT. This sequence encodes CASSPGPYSNQPQHF. The V call is TRBV21-1, the J call TRBJ1-5; TRBD1 is the table's D call and was not checked against the DNA. TRBV21-1 is described as a pseudogene. The CDR3 length is 15 residues.

This chain links TRBV14 with TRBJ2-3; 11 bases map to TRBD2. The CDR3 is 17 amino acids. Germline V gene lookup returns CDR1 SGHDN and CDR2 FVKESK. The V and J ends lost 1 base and 5 bases, in that order; junction bases with no gene match: 8. The CDR3 here is CASSQGNRLAGLDTQYF. As DNA, the CDR3 is TGTGCCAGCAGCCAAGGAAACCGACTAGCGGGGCTAGATACGCAGTATTTT.

The chain employs TRBV5-5 and TRBJ2-7, with D possibly matching TRBD2 (6 bases). Germline V lookup: CDR1 SGHKS, CDR2 YYEKEE (reference sequence). Trimming took 4 bases from V and 0 from J, leaving 20 bases between them. There are 17 residues in the CDR3. The CDR3, as DNA: TGTGCCAGCAGCGTGGTGGGTTTGGCTAGCGCCTCCTACGAGCAGTACTTC. It specifies CASSVVGLASASYEQYF.

V usage is TRBV6-6 and J usage is TRBJ1-6; D is perhaps TRBD1 (6 bases). The CDR3 loop spans 14 amino acids. With 7 bases removed from V and 3 bases from J, the gap between germline ends came to 10 bases. Per the germline V gene, CDR1 is MNHNY and CDR2 is SVGAGI (reference sequence). This chain's CDR3 is CASTLTGYNSPLHF. In DNA, the CDR3 is TGTGCCAGCACCTTGACAGGCTATAATTCACCCCTCCACTTT.

The chain has TRBV28 and TRBJ1-5, with a tentative D call TRBD1 (5 bases). This CDR3 is built from 17 residues. Germline CDR1 and CDR2: MDHEN and SYDVKM. Trimming cost V 2 bases and J 0 bases, with 14 bases left between them. CDR3 bases: TGTGCCAGCAGTTTACGGCAGGGCAGATATAGCAATCAGCCCCAGCATTTT. It translates to CASSLRQGRYSNQPQHF.

A few counts support this clone. V is TRBV2 and J is TRBJ2-2, with TRBD1 matching over 9 bases. V lost 5 bases to trimming and J lost 1 base; unmatched junction nucleotides: 2. The CDR3 is 15 amino acids. CDR1 is SNHLY, CDR2 FYNNEI, per germline. The CDR3: CASSRTGVNTGELFF. Written as DNA, the CDR3 is TGTGCCAGCAGTCGGACAGGGGTGAACACCGGGGAGCTGTTTTTT.

The rearrangement joins TRBV5-5 to TRBJ2-7; a possible D gene is TRBD2 (5 bases). CDR1 and CDR2 from the germline V gene are SGHKS and YYEKEE (reference sequence). V lost 0 bases to trimming and J lost 4 bases, with 17 bases between them. The CDR3 has 16 amino acids. The CDR3 sequence: CASSLAKWASRYEQYF. CDR3 DNA: TGTGCCAGCAGCTTGGCCAAATGGGCTAGCAGATACGAGCAGTACTTC.

The J gene is TRBJ1-1, the V gene TRBV11-2; TRBD1 aligns across 9 bases. Per germline, CDR1 SGHAT and CDR2 FQNNGV. There are 16 residues in the CDR3. The J segment lost 2 bases and the V segment lost 3 bases, leaving 7 bases of the junction unmatched. CDR3 amino acids: CASSLKGTGINTEAFF. As DNA, the CDR3 is TGTGCCAGCAGCTTGAAAGGGACAGGGATTAACACTGAAGCTTTCTTT.

This clone was counted once. This sequence joins TRBV10-3 and TRBJ1-5, with D possibly TRBD1 on 5 matching bases. The V end was cut by 3 bases, the J end by 0 bases, with 9 bases between. The CDR3 consists of 15 residues. The germline V gene encodes CDR1 ENHRY and CDR2 SYGVKD. The CDR3 DNA reads as TGTGCCATCAGTGATGGAGGGGATAGCAATCAGCCCCAGCATTTT. It encodes CAISDGGDSNQPQHF.